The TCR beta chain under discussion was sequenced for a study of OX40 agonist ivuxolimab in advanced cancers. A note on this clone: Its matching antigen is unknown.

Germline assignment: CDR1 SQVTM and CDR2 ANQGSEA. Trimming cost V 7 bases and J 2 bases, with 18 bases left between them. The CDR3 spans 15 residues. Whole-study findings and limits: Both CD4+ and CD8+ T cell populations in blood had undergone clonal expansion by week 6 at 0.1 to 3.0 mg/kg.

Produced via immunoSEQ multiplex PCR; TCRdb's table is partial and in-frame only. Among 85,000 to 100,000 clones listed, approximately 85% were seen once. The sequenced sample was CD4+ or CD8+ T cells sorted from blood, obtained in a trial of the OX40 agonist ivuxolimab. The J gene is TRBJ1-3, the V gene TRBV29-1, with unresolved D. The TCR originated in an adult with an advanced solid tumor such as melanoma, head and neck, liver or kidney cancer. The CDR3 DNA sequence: TGCAGCGCCACACCCAGACGGAACGCTGGAAACACCATATATTTT. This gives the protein CSATPRRNAGNTIYF. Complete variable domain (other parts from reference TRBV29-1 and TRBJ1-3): SAVISQKPSRDICQRGTSLTIQCQVDSQVTMMFWYRQQPGQSLTLIATANQGSEATYESGFVIDKFPISRPNLTFSTLTVSNMSPEDSSIYLCSATPRRNAGNTIYFGEGSWLTVV.